The 19 T cell receptor beta chains presented below share a single source sample, sequenced in a study of blood T cell repertoires in COVID-19. Profiling relied on immunoSEQ multiplex PCR, and the TCRdb table lists in-frame clones only, not all of them. The sample has about 370,000 clones, approximately 92% seen once. The source material was PBMCs or T cells enriched from blood (not recorded which). Every receptor here comes from a man aged 18 to 30 who had recovered from COVID-19.

V gene TRBV9 combines with J gene TRBJ2-7; TRBD1 might be the D (6 bases). This CDR3 has 14 residues. Per the germline V gene, CDR1 is SGDLS and CDR2 is YYNGEE. V was pared by 4 bases and J by 2 bases, with 13 bases between. CDR3: CASSPRTVPYEQYF. In nucleotides, the CDR3 is TGTGCCAGCAGCCCACGGACAGTACCCTACGAGCAGTACTTC. The entire variable domain, with the rest obtained from reference TRBV9 and TRBJ2-7, is as follows: DSGVTQTPKHLITATGQRVTLRCSPRSGDLSVYWYQQSLDQGLQFLIQYYNGEERAKGNILERFSAQQFPDLHSELNLSSLELGDSALYFCASSPRTVPYEQYFGPGTRLTVT.

This clone was recorded once. The rearrangement joins TRBV28 to TRBJ2-2; D is possibly TRBD2 (6 bases). V lost 7 bases and J 6 bases, leaving 9 bases between the germline ends. CDR3 length: 12 amino acids. The germline CDR1 and CDR2 sequences are MDHEN and SYDVKM. In DNA form, the CDR3 reads TGTGCCAGCACTAGCGCGGCCGGGGAGCTGTTTTTT. As protein: CASTSAAGELFF. The full variable domain, with the rest looked up from reference TRBV28 and TRBJ2-2, is DVKVTQSSRYLVKRTGEKVFLECVQDMDHENMFWYRQDPGLGLRLIYFSYDVKMKEKGDIPEGYSVSREKKERFSLILESASTNQTSMYLCASTSAAGELFFGEGSRLTVL.

The chain employs TRBV4-1 and TRBJ2-3; TRBD2 agrees at 8 bases. The CDR3 consists of 16 residues. Unmatched junction bases numbered 11, after V lost 4 bases and J lost 5 bases. The germline gives CDR1 MGHRA, CDR2 YSYEKL. The CDR3 DNA reads as TGCGCCAGCAGCCTCTCCGGCCCGGGGGGGGTAGATACGCAGTATTTT. Translation gives CASSLSGPGGVDTQYF.

V and J are TRBV9 and TRBJ1-5; D may be TRBD1 (5 bases). With 3 bases removed from V and 2 bases from J, the gap between germline ends came to 12 bases. This CDR3 is 15 amino acids long. Germline V CDR1 and CDR2: SGDLS, YYNGEE. Written as DNA, the CDR3 is TGTGCCAGCAGCGCTGGGGGAGGGGGCAATCAGCCCCAGCATTTT. This codes for CASSAGGGGNQPQHF. Full variable domain (outside the CDR3, taken from reference TRBV9 and TRBJ1-5): DSGVTQTPKHLITATGQRVTLRCSPRSGDLSVYWYQQSLDQGLQFLIQYYNGEERAKGNILERFSAQQFPDLHSELNLSSLELGDSALYFCASSAGGGGNQPQHFGDGTRLSIL.

This clone was observed a handful of times. The genes are TRBV19 and TRBJ2-7, with 7 bases fitting TRBD2. The CDR3 contains 14 residues. V shed 5 bases and J 4 bases; nucleotides not matched to a gene: 8. Germline loops: CDR1 LNHDA, CDR2 SQIVND (reference sequence). The CDR3: CASSWAGEQYEQYF. The CDR3 DNA sequence: TGTGCCAGTAGTTGGGCGGGAGAGCAATACGAGCAGTACTTC.

This chain joins TRBV27 and TRBJ1-2; D is possibly TRBD1 (6 bases). The length of the CDR3 is 15 residues. Germline V gene sequence: CDR1 MNHEY, CDR2 SMNVEV (reference sequence). The ends were cut back, 11 bases at V and 5 bases at J, with 24 bases in the middle. The CDR3 DNA sequence: TGTGCCCGCTACCTCCTGGGGGGGCGCTTTTATGGCTACACCTTC. Translation: CARYLLGGRFYGYTF.

V gene TRBV2 combines with J gene TRBJ1-2; 9 bases agree with TRBD1. Germline CDR1 and CDR2: SNHLY and FYNNEI. This CDR3 spans 15 amino acids. V shed 10 bases and J 4 bases; nucleotides not matched to a gene: 13. CDR3 sequence: CATTLGQGYAYGYTF. The CDR3 DNA sequence: TGTGCCACCACATTGGGACAGGGTTATGCCTATGGCTACACCTTC.

This chain joins TRBV7-3 and TRBJ2-2; TRBD2 aligns across 9 bases. J lost 5 bases, V lost 0 bases, and 1 base had no gene match. The CDR3 totals 15 residues. The germline CDR1 and CDR2 sequences are SGHTA and FQGTGA. The CDR3 spells CASSLTSGGTGELFF. DNA of the CDR3: TGTGCCAGCAGCTTAACTAGCGGGGGAACCGGGGAGCTGTTTTTT. Full variable domain (missing parts from reference TRBV7-3 and TRBJ2-2): GAGVSQTPSNKVTEKGKYVELRCDPISGHTALYWYRQSLGQGPEFLIYFQGTGAADDSGLPNDRFFAVRPEGSVSTLKIQRTERGDSAVYLCASSLTSGGTGELFFGEGSRLTVL.

The V call is TRBV19, the J call TRBJ2-2, with 8 bases lining up with TRBD2. This CDR3 has 15 residues. Germline-derived CDR1 and CDR2 are LNHDA and SQIVND (reference sequence). Trimming removed 2 bases from V and 4 bases from J; junction bases left unmatched: 3. CDR3 region: CASSIPGGVTGELFF. In DNA form, the CDR3 reads TGTGCCAGTAGTATACCGGGGGGGGTCACCGGGGAGCTGTTTTTT.

This chain joins TRBV7-8 and TRBJ2-7; D may be TRBD2 (5 bases). V dropped 1 base and J dropped 1 base, with 8 bases sitting between them. The CDR3 runs 14 residues. The germline gives CDR1 SGHVS, CDR2 FQNEAQ. The CDR3 reads CASSLGGISYEQYF. As DNA, the CDR3 is TGTGCCAGCAGCTTAGGAGGGATTTCCTACGAGCAGTACTTC.

V usage is TRBV7-9 and J usage is TRBJ2-1; TRBD2 is a possible D gene (6 bases). The CDR3 length is 12 residues. From germline, CDR1 is SEHNR and CDR2 FQNEAQ (reference sequence). Trimming left V 5 bases short and J 11 bases short, with 13 bases between. The CDR3 sequence is CASSLRDLKQFF. In DNA form, the CDR3 reads TGTGCCAGCAGCCTTAGGGACTTAAAGCAGTTCTTC.

J is TRBJ2-1 and V is TRBV23-1; the match to TRBD2 covers 11 bases. TRBV23-1 is flagged as an ORF with uncertain function. This CDR3 has 18 amino acids. The ends lost 2 bases at V and 4 bases at J; junction bases unmatched: 10. The CDR3 loop reads CASSQITSGGRYYNEQFF. The CDR3 DNA is TGCGCCAGCAGTCAAATAACTAGCGGGGGACGTTATTACAATGAGCAGTTCTTC.

The chain couples TRBV9 to TRBJ1-3, with unresolved D. This CDR3 is built from 14 residues. V was pared by 0 bases and J by 0 bases, with 4 bases between. Germline V gene lookup returns CDR1 SGDLS and CDR2 YYNGEE. CDR3 residues: CASSVGSSGNTIYF. CDR3 nucleotides: TGTGCCAGCAGCGTAGGGAGCTCTGGAAACACCATATATTTT.

V and J are TRBV24-1 and TRBJ2-6; 7 bases align to TRBD1. V was pared by 6 bases and J by 2 bases, with 9 bases of the junction left unmatched. The germline gives CDR1 KGHDR, CDR2 SFDVKD. The CDR3 covers 17 residues. The CDR3 DNA is TGTGCCACCAGTCCAGGGGGAACGGTAACTGGGGCCAACGTCCTGACTTTC. It translates to CATSPGGTVTGANVLTF.

The chain combines TRBV7-8 with TRBJ1-2, with a possible D match to TRBD1 (5 bases). CDR1 is SGHVS and CDR2 is FQNEAQ in the germline V gene. Trimming took off 4 bases at V and 4 bases at J, with 10 bases between the two ends. The length of the CDR3 is 13 residues. The CDR3 loop is CASSSETAYGYTF. The CDR3 DNA sequence: TGTGCCAGCAGCTCAGAGACAGCCTATGGCTACACCTTC.

J is TRBJ2-7 and V is TRBV28; D not certain. CDR3 length: 14 amino acids. CDR1 is MDHEN, CDR2 SYDVKM, per germline. V was trimmed by 4 bases and J by 2 bases, leaving 12 bases between them. CDR3: CASSWSVPPYEQYF. CDR3 nucleotides: TGTGCCAGCAGTTGGTCAGTCCCACCCTACGAGCAGTACTTC.

This sequence joins TRBV18 and TRBJ1-1, with a weak D call TRBD1 (6 bases). V lost 4 bases to trimming and J lost 0 bases, with 9 bases between them. Germline V gene lookup returns CDR1 KGHSH and CDR2 LQKENI. The CDR3 runs to 14 residues. Here the CDR3 reads CASSRQDMNTEAFF. The CDR3 DNA reads TGTGCCAGCTCACGACAGGACATGAACACTGAAGCTTTCTTT.

V is TRBV7-9 and J is TRBJ1-1; possible D gene TRBD1, 5 bases. V was trimmed by 3 bases and J by 3 bases, leaving 14 bases between them. The CDR3 covers 15 residues. CDR1 SEHNR and CDR2 FQNEAQ come from the germline V gene (reference sequence). The DNA of the CDR3 is TGTGCCAGCAGCTTTAATAGGGGAGGATACACTGAAGCTTTCTTT. Amino acid sequence: CASSFNRGGYTEAFF.

This chain connects TRBV12-3 or TRBV12-4 to TRBJ1-2, with 7 bases matching TRBD1. Trimming took 6 bases from V and 8 from J; bases not matched to a gene: 9. The CDR3 is 13 amino acids. The CDR3 DNA reads as TGTGCCAGCAGCACTCGACAGGGTAGGGGCTACACCTTC. It is translated as CASSTRQGRGYTF.